The 8 T cell receptor beta chains below were found in one sample sequenced in a study of blood T cell repertoires in COVID-19. Using immunoSEQ multiplex PCR, the repertoire was profiled, and TCRdb retains in-frame clones only, with some absent. The sample includes around 300,000 clones, approximately 85% of them seen just once. Sequenced material: peripheral blood. The receptors come from a human donor in a cohort sampled during active COVID-19.

The chain has TRBV7-9 and TRBJ2-5; the D is unclear. V lost 4 bases, J lost 4 bases, and 7 bases lay in between. There are 12 residues in the CDR3. CDR1 SEHNR and CDR2 FQNEAQ come from the germline V gene (reference sequence). The CDR3 bases are TGTGCCAGCAGCTCGGCAGGAGAGACCCAGTACTTC. As protein: CASSSAGETQYF.

The chain uses TRBV7-9 and TRBJ2-1; D uncertain. This CDR3 comprises 15 residues. CDR1 and CDR2 (germline): SEHNR, FQNEAQ (reference sequence). The V gene lost 5 bases and the J gene lost 0 bases, with 11 bases spanning the gap. The CDR3 DNA sequence: TGTGCCAGCAGCCTTCCGGGTCTCTCCTACAATGAGCAGTTCTTC. Amino acids: CASSLPGLSYNEQFF.

This rearrangement joins TRBV4-1 to TRBJ1-2, with a possible D match to TRBD1 (5 bases). Trimming took 3 bases from V and 8 from J, leaving 13 bases between them. Germline loops: CDR1 MGHRA, CDR2 YSYEKL. This CDR3 is built from 13 residues. The DNA of the CDR3 is TGCGCCAGCAGCCATAGACAGTTGGCAGGCTACACCTTC. Protein: CASSHRQLAGYTF.

This clone was observed a handful of times. The chain employs TRBV6-6 and TRBJ1-2, with 8 nucleotides matching TRBD1. V lost 6 bases and J lost 2; bases outside the gene matches: 5. CDR1 is MNHNY, CDR2 SVGAGI, per germline (reference sequence). The CDR3 is 14 amino acids. CDR3 coding DNA: TGTGCCAGCAGGACGGGACAGGCGAACTATGGCTACACCTTC. It translates to CASRTGQANYGYTF.

The V gene is TRBV6-6, the J gene TRBJ1-4; D is perhaps TRBD1 (6 bases). Germline V gene sequence: CDR1 MNHNY, CDR2 SVGAGI (reference sequence). The CDR3 is 14 residues long. Between the trimmed V and J ends, which lost 6 bases and 5 bases, there was a span of 13 bases. This chain's CDR3 is CASRRGRENEKLFF. The CDR3 DNA reads TGTGCCAGCAGGCGGGGGCGTGAGAATGAAAAACTGTTTTTT.

This clone was seen a handful of times. The chain carries TRBV7-2 and TRBJ2-7; D unresolved. This CDR3 has 11 amino acids. From germline, CDR1 is SGHTA and CDR2 FQGNSA. V was trimmed by 5 bases and J by 4 bases, leaving 6 bases between them. The CDR3 protein is CASSRSYEQYF. CDR3 nucleotide sequence: TGTGCCAGCAGCCGTTCTTACGAGCAGTACTTC.

The chain carries TRBV18 and TRBJ2-2; 8 nucleotides line up with TRBD2. V shed 3 bases, J shed 1 base, and the junction held 4 bases outside the gene matches. CDR1 and CDR2 (germline): KGHSH, LQKENI. The CDR3 covers 16 residues. Here the CDR3 reads CASSPALAGNTGELFF. The CDR3 DNA reads TGTGCCAGCTCACCGGCGCTAGCGGGGAACACCGGGGAGCTGTTTTTT.

The J gene is TRBJ2-1, the V gene TRBV18; 8 bases match TRBD2. This CDR3 comprises 14 residues. Germline CDR1 and CDR2: KGHSH and LQKENI. Trimming cost V 6 bases and J 6 bases; bases outside gene matches: 7. The CDR3 bases are TGTGCCAGCTCGGAGAGCGGGAGTATCAATGAGCAGTTCTTC. Its translation is CASSESGSINEQFF.